Listed below are T cell receptor beta chains from one sample, sequenced in a study of tumor-infiltrating lymphocytes in primary liver carcinoma. TCRdb independently ran MiXCR on the multiplex PCR reads; one entry per CDR3 protein. The sample holds tens of thousands of distinct CDR3 sequences, 69% seen once. Sequencing was performed on tumor-adjacent normal liver tissue. The origin of the receptors is a middle-aged man with primary liver carcinoma and hepatitis B virus infection. Both conserved end residues are part of each CDR3. D genes are given only for firm matches. Part of the rows lack a size; the others show once, few, many or a class for expanded clones.

NA	TRBV7-9	TRBJ2-3	many	TGTGCCAGCAGCTTAGATGCGGTCCCCACAGATACGCAGTATTTT	CASSLDAVPTDTQYF
TRBD2	TRBV29-1	TRBJ2-1	many	TGCAGCGGGACCGGGACTAGCGGGAGGCTTTACAATGAGCAGTTCTTC	CSGTGTSGRLYNEQFF
NA	TRBV29-1	TRBJ2-1	NA	TGCAGCGTTGAAGGTCGGTGCAATGAGCGGTTCTTC	CSVEGRCNERFF
TRBD1	TRBV4-3	TRBJ2-5	NA	TGCGCCAGCAGCCAAGAAACTTGGACAGGGGAGGAGACCCAGCACTTC	CASSQETWTGEETQHF
TRBD1	TRBV29-1	TRBJ2-5	NA	TGCAGCGTTGTTTTTAGACGAGGACAGGGGCCACAAGAGACCCAGTGCTTC	CSVVFRRGQGPQETQCF
NA	TRBV6-5	TRBJ1-4	many	TGTGCCAGCAGTTACTCCCGGGGGACTAATGAAAAACTGTTTTTT	CASSYSRGTNEKLFF
TRBD1	TRBV6-5	TRBJ2-7	NA	TGTGTCAGCAGTGTTCCACAGGGGGCAAAGCAGCACTTC	CVSSVPQGAKQHF
TRBD2	TRBV28	TRBJ2-2	NA	TGTGCCAGCAGTCCTAGTGGGAGGGCTACCGGGGAGCTGTTTTTT	CASSPSGRATGELFF
TRBD2	TRBV11-2	TRBJ2-1	NA	TGTGCCAGCAGCTTAGATCCGTGGTCTAGCGGGAGTGGATACAATGAGCAGTTCTTC	CASSLDPWSSGSGYNEQFF
NA	TRBV6-2/TRBV6-3	TRBJ2-2	NA	TGTGCCAGCAGTTACTCCTTAAGCGGTGAGTTGTTTTTT	CASSYSLSGELFF
TRBD1	TRBV11-2	TRBJ1-2	NA	TGTGCTAGCAGCTATACAGGGGGCTCCTTCCCTAGCTACACCTTC	CASSYTGGSFPSYTF
NA	TRBV6-6	TRBJ1-1	few	TGTGCCAGCAGTTACCTTGGACACAACACTGAGACTTTCTTT	CASSYLGHNTETFF
NA	TRBV11-2	TRBJ2-2	few	TGCGCCAGCAGCTCCGGGGGCAGCAACACCGGGGAGCTGTTTTTT	CASSSGGSNTGELFF
NA	TRBV12-3/TRBV12-4	TRBJ2-3	NA	TGTGTCAGCAGTTTTTCCGCCCTGAGAAACACAGATACGCAGTATTTT	CVSSFSALRNTDTQYF
NA	TRBV4-2	TRBJ1-2	NA	TGTGCCAGCAGCCAGCACAGTGAACGCTATGGCTACACTTTC	CASSQHSERYGYTF
TRBD1	TRBV20-1	TRBJ2-7	once	TGCAGTGCGTACCCGGTTGCAGACAGGGTTTACGAGCAGTACTTC	CSAYPVADRVYEQYF
NA	TRBV6-5	TRBJ1-6	NA	TGTGCCAGCGGAACTCGATGCGATAATACACCCCTCCACTTT	CASGTRCDNTPLHF
NA	TRBV7-3	TRBJ2-3	few	TGTGCCAGCAGCTTAGGGGGAGGACTGCTAGATACGCAGTATTTT	CASSLGGGLLDTQYF
NA	TRBV11-2	TRBJ2-7	NA	TGTGCTAGCAGCTTAACCGACGGAGCCTACGGGCAGTACTTC	CASSLTDGAYGQYF
TRBD1	TRBV29-1	TRBJ2-7	once	TGCAGCACTACAGGGGAGACTCCCTACGAGCAGTACTTC	CSTTGETPYEQYF
TRBD1	TRBV19	TRBJ2-6	many	TGTGCCAGTAGTCCGGACAGGGGCTCTGGGGCCAACGTCCTGACTTTC	CASSPDRGSGANVLTF
NA	TRBV6-2/TRBV6-3	TRBJ2-7	NA	TGTGCCAGCAGATCAGGGGTCTACGAGCAGTACTTC	CASRSGVYEQYF
NA	TRBV6-5	TRBJ2-3	NA	TGTGCCAGCAATTACTCGAAACACGTCACAGATACGCAGTATTTT	CASNYSKHVTDTQYF
NA	TRBV30	TRBJ1-5	NA	TGTGCCTGGAGTGTGTCCGGGAGCAATCAGCCCCAGCATTTT	CAWSVSGSNQPQHF
TRBD2	TRBV7-9	TRBJ2-1	NA	TGTGCCAACAGCTTCCCTCGACTAGCGGTGGCCTACAATGAGCAGTTCTTC	CANSFPRLAVAYNEQFF
TRBD2	TRBV7-8	TRBJ2-3	NA	TGTGCCAGCAGTTTAGTAAGTAGCGGGAGTTGGTATTTT	CASSLVSSGSWYF
NA	TRBV12-3/TRBV12-4	TRBJ2-1	many	TGTGCCAGCAGTTCGGACGGGGACTCCTACAATGAGCAGTTCTTC	CASSSDGDSYNEQFF
TRBD1	TRBV6-2/TRBV6-3	TRBJ2-3	many	TGTGCCAGCAGCTTCGTGGGACAGGGGGCAATGGATACGCAGTATTTT	CASSFVGQGAMDTQYF
NA	TRBV11-3	TRBJ2-1	NA	TGTGCCAGCTGCTTAGGGCCCGTGAATGAGCATTTCTTC	CASCLGPVNEHFF